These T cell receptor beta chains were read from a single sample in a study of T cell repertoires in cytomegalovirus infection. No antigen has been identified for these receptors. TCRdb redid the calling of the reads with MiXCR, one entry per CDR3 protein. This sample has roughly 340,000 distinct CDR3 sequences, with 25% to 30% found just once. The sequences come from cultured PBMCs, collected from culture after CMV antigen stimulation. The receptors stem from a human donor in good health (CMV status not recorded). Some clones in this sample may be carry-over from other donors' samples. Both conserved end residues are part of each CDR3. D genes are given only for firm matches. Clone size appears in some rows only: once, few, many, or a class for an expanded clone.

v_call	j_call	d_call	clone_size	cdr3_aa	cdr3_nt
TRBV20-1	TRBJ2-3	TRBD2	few	CSARETSGRAPDTQYF	TGCAGTGCTAGAGAGACTAGCGGGAGGGCCCCAGATACGCAGTATTTT
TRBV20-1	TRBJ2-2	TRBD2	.	CSARGLAGGGTGELFF	TGCAGTGCTAGAGGCCTAGCGGGGGGCGGTACCGGGGAGCTGTTTTTT
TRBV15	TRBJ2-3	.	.	CATSGLLAEGTDTQYF	TGTGCCACCAGCGGACTCCTAGCTGAGGGCACAGATACGCAGTATTTT
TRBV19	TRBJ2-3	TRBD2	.	CASIQAGDPTDTQYF	TGTGCCAGTATCCAAGCGGGGGACCCTACAGATACGCAGTATTTT
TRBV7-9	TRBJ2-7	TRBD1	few	CASTLDGTDLYEQYF	TGTGCCAGCACCCTAGACGGGACAGACCTCTACGAGCAGTACTTC
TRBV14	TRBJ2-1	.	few	CASSPPGPRNEQFF	TGTGCCAGCAGCCCCCCGGGACCCCGAAATGAGCAGTTCTTC
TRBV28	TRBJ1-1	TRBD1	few	CASSTGQGGQRAFF	TGTGCCAGCAGTACGGGACAGGGTGGACAAAGAGCTTTCTTT
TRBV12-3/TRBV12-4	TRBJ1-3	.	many	CASSPLSGALKISGNTIYF	TGTGCCAGCAGTCCCCTTTCTGGGGCGCTTAAGATCTCTGGAAACACCATATATTTT
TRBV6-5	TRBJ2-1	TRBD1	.	CASSSPGGRGSRSYNEQFF	TGTGCCAGCAGTTCTCCGGGTGGCAGGGGGTCTCGGTCCTACAATGAGCAGTTCTTC
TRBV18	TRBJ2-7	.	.	CASSPRVQGRREQYF	TGTGCCAGCTCACCAAGGGTCCAGGGACGAAGGGAGCAGTACTTC